These T cell receptor beta chains were read from a single sample in a study of blood T cell repertoires in COVID-19. This table comes from immunoSEQ multiplex PCR, and its TCRdb copy is limited to in-frame clones, with some not included. The repertoire holds some 130,000 clones, with 70% to 85% as singletons. Sample: peripheral blood. These receptors were taken from an elderly woman with acute or convalescent COVID-19. CDR3s include the opening cysteine and the closing phenylalanine or tryptophan. A D gene is named only where the DNA matches it firmly. The size of a clone is reported for some rows only, either as once, few or many, or as a class for expanded clones.

>TRBJ1-2|NA|TRBV2|NA
TGTGCCAGCAGTGATGGTCAGAACTATGGCTACACCTTC
CASSDGQNYGYTF
>TRBJ2-7|NA|TRBV19|NA
TGTGCCAGTAGTCCCGGGAATGCCTACGAGCAGTACTTC
CASSPGNAYEQYF
>TRBJ2-1|NA|TRBV7-2|NA
TGTGCCAGCAGCCAACCCCGGGACTTTCGGCCCGTTGAGCAGTTCTTC
CASSQPRDFRPVEQFF
>TRBJ2-7|TRBD1|TRBV5-8|NA
TGTGCCAGCAGCAGTCGGGACAGGGACGAGCAGTACTTC
CASSSRDRDEQYF
>TRBJ1-5|TRBD1|TRBV19|NA
TGTGCCAGTAGGGGACAGTCTAATAGCAATCAGCCCCAGCATTTT
CASRGQSNSNQPQHF
>TRBJ1-6|NA|TRBV18|NA
TGTGCCAGCTCACAGCGGTCACTAAATTCACCCCTCCACTTT
CASSQRSLNSPLHF
>TRBJ2-5|TRBD2|TRBV25-1|NA
TGTGCCAGCAGCCTCGGGCGAGCGGGGTCCCAAGAGACCCAGTACTTC
CASSLGRAGSQETQYF
>TRBJ2-3|NA|TRBV6-5|NA
TGTGCCAGCAGTTACTCGAAGCTGGATACGCAGTATTTT
CASSYSKLDTQYF
>TRBJ1-4|TRBD1|TRBV19|NA
TGTGCCAGCCGGGACAGGGGTGAAAAACTGTTTTTT
CASRDRGEKLFF
>TRBJ2-3|TRBD1|TRBV11-2|NA
TGTGCCAGCAGCGCTTGGACAGGGGGAGGCACAGATACGCAGTATTTT
CASSAWTGGGTDTQYF
>TRBJ1-6|TRBD1|TRBV5-6|NA
TGTGCCAGCAGCAAACCGGGACAGAATAATTCACCCCTCCACTTT
CASSKPGQNNSPLHF
>TRBJ1-4|NA|TRBV7-2|NA
TGTGCCAGCAGCTTAGAAGGCGGTGAAAAACTGTTTTTT
CASSLEGGEKLFF
>TRBJ2-5|NA|TRBV12-3/TRBV12-4|NA
TGTGCCAGCAGTGCAGCCGGGGTGACCCAGTACTTC
CASSAAGVTQYF
>TRBJ2-1|TRBD2|TRBV10-1|NA
TGCGCCAGCAGTGCAGGCCGGGAGGGCAGTGAGCAGTTCTTC
CASSAGREGSEQFF
>TRBJ2-3|NA|TRBV18|NA
TGTGCCAGCTCACCATCAGGGGGGACCACAGATACGCAGTATTTT
CASSPSGGTTDTQYF
>TRBJ1-5|NA|TRBV21-1|NA
TGTGCCAGCGGCCCTCGGGGGACGCCCCAGCATTTT
CASGPRGTPQHF
>TRBJ2-7|NA|TRBV5-1|NA
TGCGCCAGCAGCTTGGTAGGACAAGGGGACTACGAGCAGTACTTC
CASSLVGQGDYEQYF
>TRBJ2-3|NA|TRBV4-1|NA
TGCGCCAGCAGCCCGACAGCTAGCACAGATACGCAGTATTTT
CASSPTASTDTQYF
>TRBJ2-6|TRBD1|TRBV6-5|once
TGTGCCACTAAACAGGGGGCTGGGGCCAACGTCCTGACTTTC
CATKQGAGANVLTF
>TRBJ2-7|NA|TRBV6-2/TRBV6-3|once
TGTGCCAGCAGCCCTTGGGCAGGGAACTACGAGCAGTACTTC
CASSPWAGNYEQYF
>TRBJ1-2|NA|TRBV30|NA
TGTGCCTGGAAGCTGGGGCAGGGGATCTATGGCTACACCTTC
CAWKLGQGIYGYTF
>TRBJ2-1|TRBD1|TRBV18|NA
TGTGCCAGCTCACCACCGCCCGGAGAGGGGGCAAATGAGCAGTTCTTC
CASSPPPGEGANEQFF
>TRBJ1-6|TRBD1|TRBV10-3|NA
TGTGCCACCGGCGACAGGGTGGAGGATTCACCCCTCCACTTT
CATGDRVEDSPLHF
>TRBJ1-2|NA|TRBV2|NA
TGTGCCAGCAGAGACCAACAGGACTATGGCTACACCTTC
CASRDQQDYGYTF
>TRBJ1-5|NA|TRBV6-2/TRBV6-3|NA
TGTGCCAGCAGCCGTTCGTACGGCGCGGGGCAGCCCCAGCATTTT
CASSRSYGAGQPQHF
>TRBJ1-2|TRBD1|TRBV6-6|NA
TGTGCCAGCAGTTTCCCAGGGGGCAAGGACTATGGCTACACCTTC
CASSFPGGKDYGYTF
>TRBJ1-1|TRBD1|TRBV5-1|NA
TGCGCCAGCAGCTTGGTGTCACGCAGGGGGCTCACTGAAGCTTTCTTT
CASSLVSRRGLTEAFF
>TRBJ1-1|TRBD1|TRBV18|NA
TGTGCCAGCTCACTGACAGGGGGCGATGAAGCTTTCTTT
CASSLTGGDEAFF
>TRBJ1-3|NA|TRBV18|NA
TGTGCCAGCTCACCACCGGTAAAGAGCTCTGGAAACACCATATATTTT
CASSPPVKSSGNTIYF
>TRBJ2-5|NA|TRBV5-1|NA
TGCGCCAGCAACTTGGTACCGGAGCAAGAGACCCAGTACTTC
CASNLVPEQETQYF
>TRBJ2-2|TRBD2|TRBV9|NA
TGTGCCAGCAGCGGGAAAAGCGGGGGGCCGAACACCGGGGAGCTGTTTTTT
CASSGKSGGPNTGELFF
>TRBJ1-2|TRBD1|TRBV20-1|few
TGCAGTGCTAGTCAGGGGGCAGAAGGCTACACCTTC
CSASQGAEGYTF
>TRBJ2-7|TRBD2|TRBV5-1|NA
TGCGCCAGCAGCTTGGCTCTAGCGGGAGAGGGCGAGCAGTACTTC
CASSLALAGEGEQYF
>TRBJ1-5|NA|TRBV5-1|once
TGCGCCAGCAGCTTGACCGCAGGGAATTACAATCAGCCCCAGCATTTT
CASSLTAGNYNQPQHF
>TRBJ1-1|NA|TRBV4-2|NA
TGTGCCAGCAGCCAAGTCTTACAGGGTACTGAAGCTTTCTTT
CASSQVLQGTEAFF
>TRBJ2-5|TRBD1|TRBV4-3|NA
TGCGCCGACAGGGCGACCCAGTACTTC
CADRATQYF
>TRBJ2-1|TRBD1|TRBV2|NA
TGTGCCAGCAGGCGGACAGGGGTCGATGAGCAGTTCTTC
CASRRTGVDEQFF
>TRBJ2-1|TRBD2|TRBV11-2|NA
TGTGCCAGCAGCTTACCTCTAGCGGGAGGGCCGAATGAGCAGTTCTTC
CASSLPLAGGPNEQFF
>TRBJ2-3|NA|TRBV6-5|NA
TGTGCCAGCAGGAAGAGGTATCGATCCACAGATACGCAGTATTTT
CASRKRYRSTDTQYF
>TRBJ2-7|NA|TRBV12-3/TRBV12-4|NA
TGTGCCAGTGCCCTTAGCTCCTACGAGCAGTACTTC
CASALSSYEQYF
>TRBJ1-2|NA|TRBV6-5|NA
TGTGCCAGCAGTTATGCGGGGTCCCCCAATGGCTACACCTTC
CASSYAGSPNGYTF
>TRBJ2-3|NA|TRBV9|NA
TGTGCCAGCAGCGGAAGACCCGAGGGTACAGATACGCAGTATTTT
CASSGRPEGTDTQYF
>TRBJ1-2|TRBD1|TRBV7-8|NA
TGTGCCAGCAGCTTAGGGGGACAGGCAAACTATGGCTACACCTTC
CASSLGGQANYGYTF
>TRBJ1-1|NA|TRBV27|NA
TGTGCCAGCAGTTACTCGGGGGGGCGGAACACTGAAGCTTTCTTT
CASSYSGGRNTEAFF
>TRBJ1-5|TRBD1|TRBV4-1|NA
TGCGCCAGCAGCCAAGGAGGGGGCGGGCAGCCCCAGCATTTT
CASSQGGGGQPQHF
>TRBJ2-6|NA|TRBV7-9|once
TGTGCCAGCAGCTCACGGAGAGATGGTCCTGGGGCCAACGTCCTGACTTTC
CASSSRRDGPGANVLTF